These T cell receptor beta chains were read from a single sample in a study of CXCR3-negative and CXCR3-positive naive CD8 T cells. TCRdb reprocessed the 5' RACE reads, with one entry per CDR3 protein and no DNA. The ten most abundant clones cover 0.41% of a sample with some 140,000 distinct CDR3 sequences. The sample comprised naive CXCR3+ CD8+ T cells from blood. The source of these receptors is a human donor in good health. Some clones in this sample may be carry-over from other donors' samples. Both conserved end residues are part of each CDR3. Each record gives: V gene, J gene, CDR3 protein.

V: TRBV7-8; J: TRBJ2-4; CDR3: CASSAPGWGLAKNIQYF
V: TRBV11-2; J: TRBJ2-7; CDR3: CASNPSGHYEQYF
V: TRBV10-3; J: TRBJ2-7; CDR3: CAISELVAGGPYEQYF
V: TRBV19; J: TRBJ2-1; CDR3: CASTTSGSSYNEQFF
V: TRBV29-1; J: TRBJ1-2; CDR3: CSVAMDAGYTF
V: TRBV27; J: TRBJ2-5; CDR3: CASSLTTSLGETQYF
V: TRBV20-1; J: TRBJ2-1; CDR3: CSARDFWGGSYNEQFF
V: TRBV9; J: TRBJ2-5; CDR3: CASSDPSGSDWETQYF
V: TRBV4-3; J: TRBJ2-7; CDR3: CASSQDYQRGLYEQYF
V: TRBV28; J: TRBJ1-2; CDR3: CASSLFAHSDRGRGYTF
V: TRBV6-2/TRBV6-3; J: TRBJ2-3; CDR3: CASSPGWDTQYF
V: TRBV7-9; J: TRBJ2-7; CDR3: CASSPTRTSYEQYF
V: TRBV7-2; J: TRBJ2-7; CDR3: CASSPGLAGGGAEQYF
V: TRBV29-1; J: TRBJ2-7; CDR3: CSVEGAGPTYEQHF
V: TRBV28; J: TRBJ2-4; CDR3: CASSTGAKNIQYF
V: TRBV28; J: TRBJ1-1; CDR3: CASSFRGGNTEAFF
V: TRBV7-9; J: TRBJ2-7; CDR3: CASSPPGQGVYEQYF
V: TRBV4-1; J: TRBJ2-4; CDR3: CASSQETVKYF
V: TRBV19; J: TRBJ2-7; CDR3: CASGTAYEQYF
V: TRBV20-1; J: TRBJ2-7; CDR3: CSAESLRDQAFYEQYF
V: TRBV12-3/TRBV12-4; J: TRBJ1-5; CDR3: CASSLQLDRDQDQPQHF
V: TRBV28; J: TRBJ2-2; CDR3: CASRGIWENTGEPFF
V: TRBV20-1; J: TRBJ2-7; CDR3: CSARDLETYEQYF
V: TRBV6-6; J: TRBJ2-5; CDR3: CASSYGGQMETQYF
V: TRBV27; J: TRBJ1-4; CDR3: CASSPTANEKLFF
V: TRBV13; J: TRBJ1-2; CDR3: CASSPRGLYGYTF
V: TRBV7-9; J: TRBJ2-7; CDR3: CASSLFSYEQYF
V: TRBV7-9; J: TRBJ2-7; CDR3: CASSSGDRDPYEQYF
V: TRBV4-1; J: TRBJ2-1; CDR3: CASSQERGASSSYNEQFF
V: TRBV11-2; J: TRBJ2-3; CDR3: CASSLIGGLAPTQYF
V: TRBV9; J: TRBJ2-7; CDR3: CASSVGQGAAVQYF
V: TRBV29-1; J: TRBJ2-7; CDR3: CSVVGDTAYEQYF
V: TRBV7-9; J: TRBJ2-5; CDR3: CASSPPLPTGTDIYQETQYF
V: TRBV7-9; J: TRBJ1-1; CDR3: CASSSPGTGNTEAFF
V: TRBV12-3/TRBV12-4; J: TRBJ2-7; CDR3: CASSTGAKLSSYEQYF
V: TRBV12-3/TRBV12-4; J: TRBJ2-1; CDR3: CASSLTGVSSYNEQFF
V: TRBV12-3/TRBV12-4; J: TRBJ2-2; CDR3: CASSLVREEANTGELFF
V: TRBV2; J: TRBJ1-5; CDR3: CASRPRRREYSNQPQHF
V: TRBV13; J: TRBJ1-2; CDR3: CASSLGRTGGANYGNTF
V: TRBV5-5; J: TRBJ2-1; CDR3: CASSLVLGLAGGSYNEQFF
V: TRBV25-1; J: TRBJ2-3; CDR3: CASRRGWDTQYF
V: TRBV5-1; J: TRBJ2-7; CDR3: CASSLGGQGLTYEQYF
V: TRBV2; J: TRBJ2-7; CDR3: CASSEAQGYPYEQYF
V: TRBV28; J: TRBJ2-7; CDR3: CASTPGQSYEQYF
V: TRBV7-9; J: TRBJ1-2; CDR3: CASSLGQQNYGYTF
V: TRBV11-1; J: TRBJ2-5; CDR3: CARNNMAVETQYF
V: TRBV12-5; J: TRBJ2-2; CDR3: CASGLVLGQYTGELFF
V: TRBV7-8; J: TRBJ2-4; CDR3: CASSLAGRVDIQYF
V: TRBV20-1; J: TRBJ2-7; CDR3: CSAYHTAGTRPYEQYF